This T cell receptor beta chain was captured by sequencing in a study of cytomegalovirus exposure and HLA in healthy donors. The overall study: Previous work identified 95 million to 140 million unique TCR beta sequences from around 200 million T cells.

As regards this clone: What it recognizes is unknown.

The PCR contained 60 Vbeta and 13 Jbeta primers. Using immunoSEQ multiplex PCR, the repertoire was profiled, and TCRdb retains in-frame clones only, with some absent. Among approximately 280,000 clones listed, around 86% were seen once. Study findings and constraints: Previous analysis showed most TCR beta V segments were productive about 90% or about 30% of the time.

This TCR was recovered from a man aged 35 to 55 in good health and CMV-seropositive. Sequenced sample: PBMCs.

CDR3 region: CASGLGGRGTDTQYF. CDR3 in DNA: TGCGCCAGCGGTCTAGGGGGACGCGGCACAGATACGCAGTATTTT. This chain uses TRBV5-1 with TRBJ2-3; tentatively, D is TRBD1 (6 bases). The CDR3 contains 15 residues. The ends were cut back, 7 bases at V and 1 base at J, with 16 bases in the middle. Germline CDR1 is SGHRS and CDR2 is YFSETQ. Full variable domain (rest looked up from reference TRBV5-1 and TRBJ2-3): KAGVTQTPRYLIKTRGQQVTLSCSPISGHRSVSWYQQTPGQGLQFLFEYFSETQRNKGNFPGRFSGRQFSNSRSEMNVSTLELGDSALYLCASGLGGRGTDTQYFGPGTRLTVL.